The sequence of this TCR beta chain was determined in a study of shared clonotypes between healthy human individuals. The study, taken as a whole, reports: Having only a few donors restricted how much genetic and exposure-history diversity was captured.

Germline V gene sequence: CDR1 MGHDK, CDR2 SYGVNS. The CDR3 is made up of 16 amino acids. V lost 5 bases and J lost 2; bases outside the gene matches: 4. In the case of this clone: The antigen is undetermined.

The table came from immunoSEQ multiplex PCR; TCRdb's copy has only in-frame clones and leaves some out. The table shows some 450,000 clones, with 77% occurring only once. The origin of this receptor is a woman in her 40s in good health. Some clones in this sample may be carry-over from other donors' samples. The sample consisted of PBMCs. The V and J genes are TRBV25-1 and TRBJ2-3, with 13 bases identical to TRBD2. The CDR3 loop is CASSRGLAGATDTQYF. CDR3 DNA sequence: TGTGCCAGCAGTCGCGGACTAGCGGGGGCCACAGATACGCAGTATTTT.